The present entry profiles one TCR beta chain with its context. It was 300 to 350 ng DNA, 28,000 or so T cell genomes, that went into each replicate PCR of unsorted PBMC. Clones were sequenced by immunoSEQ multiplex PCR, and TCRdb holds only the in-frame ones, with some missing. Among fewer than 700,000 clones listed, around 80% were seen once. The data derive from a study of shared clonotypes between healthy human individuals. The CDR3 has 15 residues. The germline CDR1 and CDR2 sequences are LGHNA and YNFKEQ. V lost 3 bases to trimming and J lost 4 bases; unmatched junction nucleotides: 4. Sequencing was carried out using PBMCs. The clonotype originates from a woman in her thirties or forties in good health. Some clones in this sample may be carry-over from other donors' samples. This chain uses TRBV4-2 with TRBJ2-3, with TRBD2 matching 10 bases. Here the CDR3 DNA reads TGTGCCAGCAGCCAGTCGACTAGCGGGTCAGATACGCAGTATTTT. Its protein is CASSQSTSGSDTQYF.